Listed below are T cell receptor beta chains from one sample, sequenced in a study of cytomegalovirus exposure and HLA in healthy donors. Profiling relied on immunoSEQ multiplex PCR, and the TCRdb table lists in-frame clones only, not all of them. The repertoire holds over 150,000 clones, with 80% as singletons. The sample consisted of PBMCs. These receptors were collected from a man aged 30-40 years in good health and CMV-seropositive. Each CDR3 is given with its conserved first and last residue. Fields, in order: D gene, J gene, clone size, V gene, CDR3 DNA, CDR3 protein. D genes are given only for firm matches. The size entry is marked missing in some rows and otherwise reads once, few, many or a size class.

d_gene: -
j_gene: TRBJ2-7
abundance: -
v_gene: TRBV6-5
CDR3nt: TGTGCCAGCAGTTACCCTAGCGCCAGCTCCTACGAGCAGTACTTC
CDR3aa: CASSYPSASSYEQYF

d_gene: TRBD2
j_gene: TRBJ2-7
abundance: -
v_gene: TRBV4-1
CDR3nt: TGCGCCAGCAGCCCGACTAGCGGGAGTGGGAACGAGCAGTACTTC
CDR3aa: CASSPTSGSGNEQYF

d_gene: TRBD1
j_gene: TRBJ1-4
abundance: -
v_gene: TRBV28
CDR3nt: TGTGCCAGCAGTTCGACCGGGACAGGGGGCGGTGAAAAACTGTTTTTT
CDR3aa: CASSSTGTGGGEKLFF

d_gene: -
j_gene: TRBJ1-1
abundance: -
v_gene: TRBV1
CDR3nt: TGCACCAGCAGCCAAAGCAGGGATTACACTGAAGCTTTCTTT
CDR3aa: CTSSQSRDYTEAFF

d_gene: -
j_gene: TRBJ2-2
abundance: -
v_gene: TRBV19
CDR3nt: TGTGCCAGTAGTATAGGGCAGGGCAACACCGGGGAGCTGTTTTTT
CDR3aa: CASSIGQGNTGELFF

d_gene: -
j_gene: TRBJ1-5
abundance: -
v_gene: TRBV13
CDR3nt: TGTGCCAGCAGCTCCCGATCGGGTCAGCCCCAGCATTTT
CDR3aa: CASSSRSGQPQHF

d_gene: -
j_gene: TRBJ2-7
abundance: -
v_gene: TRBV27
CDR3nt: TGTGCCAGCAGTTCCGCGGCCCCCAGCTCCTACGAGCAGTACTTC
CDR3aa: CASSSAAPSSYEQYF

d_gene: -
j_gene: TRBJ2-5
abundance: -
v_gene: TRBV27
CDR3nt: TGTGCCAGCAGTTTATTCGGCAGGGGAGAAGAGACCCAGTACTTC
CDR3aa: CASSLFGRGEETQYF

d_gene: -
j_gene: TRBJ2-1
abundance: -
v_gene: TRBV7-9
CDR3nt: TGTGCCAGCAGCCACGACTCCTACCCAAACAATGAGCAGTTCTTC
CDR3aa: CASSHDSYPNNEQFF

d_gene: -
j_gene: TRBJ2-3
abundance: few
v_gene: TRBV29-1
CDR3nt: TGCAGCGTTGAATCAAGCACAGATACGCAGTATTTT
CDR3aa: CSVESSTDTQYF

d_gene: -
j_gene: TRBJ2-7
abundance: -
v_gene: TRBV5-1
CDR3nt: TGCGCCAGCAGCCAGACTCCAGGGGTTTACGAGCAGTACTTC
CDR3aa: CASSQTPGVYEQYF

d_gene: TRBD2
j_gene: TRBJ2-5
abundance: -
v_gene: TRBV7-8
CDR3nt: TGTGCCAGCAGCCAGGCGGGAGTTCAAGAGACCCAGTACTTC
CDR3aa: CASSQAGVQETQYF

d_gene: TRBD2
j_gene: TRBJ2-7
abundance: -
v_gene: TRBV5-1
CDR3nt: TGCGCCAGCAGCTTGTGGTCAGGGGGCTTGGAGACTAGCGGGTCCTACGAGCAGTACTTC
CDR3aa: CASSLWSGGLETSGSYEQYF